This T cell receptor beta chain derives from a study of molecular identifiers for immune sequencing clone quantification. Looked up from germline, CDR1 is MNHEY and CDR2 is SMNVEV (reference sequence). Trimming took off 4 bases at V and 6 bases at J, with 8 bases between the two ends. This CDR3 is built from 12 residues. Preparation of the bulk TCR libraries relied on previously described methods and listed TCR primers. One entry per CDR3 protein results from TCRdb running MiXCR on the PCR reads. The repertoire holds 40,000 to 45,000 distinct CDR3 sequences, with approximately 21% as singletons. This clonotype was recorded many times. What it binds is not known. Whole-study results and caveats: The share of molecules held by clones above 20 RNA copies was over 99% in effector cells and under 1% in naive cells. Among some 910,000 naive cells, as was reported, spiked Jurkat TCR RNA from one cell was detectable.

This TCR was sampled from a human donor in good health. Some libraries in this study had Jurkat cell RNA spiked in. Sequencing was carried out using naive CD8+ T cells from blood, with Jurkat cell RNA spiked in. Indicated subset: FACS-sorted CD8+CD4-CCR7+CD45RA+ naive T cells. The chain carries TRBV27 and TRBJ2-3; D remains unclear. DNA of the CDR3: TGTGCCAGCAGTTCCTCTCCGGATACGCAGTATTTT. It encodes CASSSSPDTQYF.